The clone carrying this T cell receptor beta chain appeared a single time. The data belong to a study of blood T cell repertoires in COVID-19. In the authors' workflow: Reference gene primer amplification gave estimated nucleated cell counts. Only in-frame clones appear in the TCRdb table, and some are missing; sequencing was by immunoSEQ multiplex PCR. The V and J calls and clone size come from that table; D and trimming were worked out from the DNA. This table holds about 240,000 clones, approximately 83% found once. V gave up 2 bases and J gave up 4 bases, with 13 bases separating them. The germline CDR1 and CDR2 sequences are SGHVS and FNYEAQ. The CDR3 has 15 amino acids.

This sequence joins TRBV7-6 and TRBJ2-3; D gene ambiguous. The specimen sequenced was peripheral blood. This clonotype was obtained from a woman older than 75 with acute or convalescent COVID-19. This CDR3 is CASSLPDGPADTQYF. As DNA, the CDR3 is TGTGCCAGCAGCTTACCCGATGGGCCAGCAGATACGCAGTATTTT.